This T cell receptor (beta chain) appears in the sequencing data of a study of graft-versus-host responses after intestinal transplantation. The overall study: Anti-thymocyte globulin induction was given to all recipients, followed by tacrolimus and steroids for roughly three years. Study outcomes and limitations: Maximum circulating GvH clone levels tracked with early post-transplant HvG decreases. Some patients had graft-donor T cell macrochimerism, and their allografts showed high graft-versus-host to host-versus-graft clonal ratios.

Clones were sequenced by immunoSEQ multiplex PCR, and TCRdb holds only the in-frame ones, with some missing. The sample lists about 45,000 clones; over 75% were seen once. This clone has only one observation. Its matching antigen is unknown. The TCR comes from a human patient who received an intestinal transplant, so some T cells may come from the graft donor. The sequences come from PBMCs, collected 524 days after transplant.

This CDR3 reads CASSLGRTGFGYTF. In nucleotides, the CDR3 is TGTGCCAGCAGCTTGGGCAGGACAGGGTTCGGCTACACCTTC. This chain connects TRBV5-4 to TRBJ1-2; 8 bases align to TRBD1. The germline CDR1 and CDR2 sequences are SGHNT and YYREEE (reference sequence). V shed 0 bases and J 8 bases; nucleotides not matched to a gene: 6. This CDR3 has 14 residues. Using reference TRBV5-4 and TRBJ1-2 for the parts outside the CDR3, the full variable domain is ETGVTQSPTHLIKTRGQQVTLRCSSQSGHNTVSWYQQALGQGPQFIFQYYREEENGRGNFPPRFSGLQFPNYSSELNVNALELDDSALYLCASSLGRTGFGYTFGSGTRLTVV.